What follows is one TCR beta chain and its context. Through a sample-barcoded 5' primer and a J-beta primer mix, a second PCR was run for about 6 to 11 cycles. The authors tagged each cDNA molecule using a template-switch adaptor with 12 random nucleotides. Per-sample output comprised a minimum of 2.5 million paired-end reads containing CDR3. TCRdb processed the 5' RACE reads anew with MiXCR; each CDR3 protein has one entry. The repertoire holds about 1,400,000 distinct CDR3 sequences, with around 55% as singletons. V lost 1 base and J 0 bases, leaving 10 bases between the germline ends. This CDR3 spans 15 amino acids. Germline CDR1 and CDR2: LGHDT and YNNKEL (reference sequence). The sample belongs to a study of blood T cells in healthy people across ages. Each donor supplied 7.5 to 10 milliliters of peripheral blood.

The rearrangement joins TRBV3-1 to TRBJ2-7; D not certain. Sequenced material: blood. This receptor was identified in a young man in good health. The CDR3 region is CASSQGAIISYEQYF. The CDR3 region has the DNA TGTGCCAGCAGCCAAGGTGCTATTATCTCCTACGAGCAGTACTTC.